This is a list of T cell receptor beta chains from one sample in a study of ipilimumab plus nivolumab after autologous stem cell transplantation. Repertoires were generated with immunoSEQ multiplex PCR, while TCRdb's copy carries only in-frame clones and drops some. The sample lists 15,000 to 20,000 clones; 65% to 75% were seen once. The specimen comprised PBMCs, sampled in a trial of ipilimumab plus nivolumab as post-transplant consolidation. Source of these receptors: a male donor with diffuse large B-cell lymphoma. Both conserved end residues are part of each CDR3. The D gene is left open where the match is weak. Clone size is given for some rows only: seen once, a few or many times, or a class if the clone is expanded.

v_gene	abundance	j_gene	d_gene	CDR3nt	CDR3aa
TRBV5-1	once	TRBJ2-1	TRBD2	TGCGCCAGCAGCTTCATCGAACCGGGACTAGCGGGAGGGCCGGGAAATGAGCAGTTCTTC	CASSFIEPGLAGGPGNEQFF
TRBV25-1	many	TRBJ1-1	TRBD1	TGTGCCAGCAGTGATCCCGACAGGGGGCGGACTGAAGCTTTCTTT	CASSDPDRGRTEAFF
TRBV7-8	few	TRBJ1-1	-	TGTGCCAGCAGCTTAGCGCTTTCGGCTGACTCTCAGAACACTGAAGCTTTCTTT	CASSLALSADSQNTEAFF
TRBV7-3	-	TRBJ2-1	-	TGTGCCAGCAGCTTAAATGGGGGTTCCTACAATGAGCAGTTCTTC	CASSLNGGSYNEQFF
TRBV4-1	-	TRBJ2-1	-	TGCGCCAGCAGCGACGGGGTCATCGAGCAGTTCTTC	CASSDGVIEQFF
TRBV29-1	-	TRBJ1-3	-	TGCAGCGTCCGAATCTTGGGAAACACCATATATTTT	CSVRILGNTIYF
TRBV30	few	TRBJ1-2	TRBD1	TGTGCCTATACCGGGGGCGGGACAGCTAACTATGGCTACACCTTC	CAYTGGGTANYGYTF
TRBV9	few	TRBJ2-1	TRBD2	TGTGCCAGCAGCCCCAGTAGCGGGATCGATGAGCAGTTCTTC	CASSPSSGIDEQFF
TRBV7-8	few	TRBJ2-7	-	TGTGCCAGCCCCCCCAACGGGCGCAGCTCCTACGAGCAGTACTTC	CASPPNGRSSYEQYF
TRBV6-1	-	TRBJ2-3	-	TGTGCCAGCAGTGTGACAGCTAGCACAGATACGCAGTATTTT	CASSVTASTDTQYF
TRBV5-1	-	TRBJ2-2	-	TGCGCCAGCAGCTTGATAGGGCATAACACCGGGGAGCTGTTTTTT	CASSLIGHNTGELFF
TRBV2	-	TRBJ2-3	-	TGTGCCAGCAGGGGCTTTGGAGATATGCAGTATTTT	CASRGFGDMQYF
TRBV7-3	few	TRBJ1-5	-	TGTGCCAGCAGCTTAATAGGGCCAAGTAATGGCAATCAGCCCCAGCATTTT	CASSLIGPSNGNQPQHF
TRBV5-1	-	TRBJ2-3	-	TGCGCCAGCAGCTACGGGACTGCTAGCACAGATACGCAGTATTTT	CASSYGTASTDTQYF
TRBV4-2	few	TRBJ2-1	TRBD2	TGTGCCAGCAGCTACCAGACTAGCGGAACGTGGTACAATGAGCAGTTCTTC	CASSYQTSGTWYNEQFF
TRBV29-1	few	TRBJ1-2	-	TGCAGCGTTGACCTAGCGGGCGCGGTGGGCTACACCTTC	CSVDLAGAVGYTF
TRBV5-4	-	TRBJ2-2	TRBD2	TGTGCCAGCACCGGGACTAGCGGGAGTGCGGGGGAGCTGTTTTTT	CASTGTSGSAGELFF
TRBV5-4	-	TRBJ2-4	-	TGTGCCAGCAGCTCGGACGGGGTACTAGCCAAAAACATTCAGTACTTC	CASSSDGVLAKNIQYF
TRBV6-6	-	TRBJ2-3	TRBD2	TGTGCCAGCAGTTTACCGGGACTAGCGACAGATACGCAGTATTTT	CASSLPGLATDTQYF
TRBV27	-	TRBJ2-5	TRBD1	TGTGCCAGCAGTTCGACCGGGACAGGGGCAACCCAGTACTTC	CASSSTGTGATQYF
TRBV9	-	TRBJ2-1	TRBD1	TGTGCCAGCAGCGCCTATCCGGGACAGGGGCGACGTGAGCAGTTCTTC	CASSAYPGQGRREQFF
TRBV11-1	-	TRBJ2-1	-	TGTGCCAGCAGCTTAGTGCGGGTGGGGGGCAATGAGCAGTTCTTC	CASSLVRVGGNEQFF
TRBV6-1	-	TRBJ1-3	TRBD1	TGTGCCAGCAGTGTAGTACAGGGGAGTTCTGGAAACACCATATATTTT	CASSVVQGSSGNTIYF
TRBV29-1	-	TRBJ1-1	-	TGCACCGCTTGGGAAGGGTTGAACACTGAAGCTTTCTTT	CTAWEGLNTEAFF
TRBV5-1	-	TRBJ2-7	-	TGCGCCAGCAGCAGCCAGGGGACGCACGAGCAGTACTTC	CASSSQGTHEQYF
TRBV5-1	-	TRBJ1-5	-	TGCGCCAGCAGCTTAGACCCCAATCAGCCCCAGCATTTT	CASSLDPNQPQHF
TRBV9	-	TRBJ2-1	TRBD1	TGTGCCAGCAGCCTCACCGGGACAGGGGGGGTAGGGTACAATGAGCAGTTCTTC	CASSLTGTGGVGYNEQFF
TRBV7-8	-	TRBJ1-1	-	TGTGCCAGCAGCTTAGCCGTAAGACAGTACACTGAAGCTTTCTTT	CASSLAVRQYTEAFF
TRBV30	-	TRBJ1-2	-	TGTGCCTGGAGTAGGGGGTTCTATGGCTACACCTTC	CAWSRGFYGYTF